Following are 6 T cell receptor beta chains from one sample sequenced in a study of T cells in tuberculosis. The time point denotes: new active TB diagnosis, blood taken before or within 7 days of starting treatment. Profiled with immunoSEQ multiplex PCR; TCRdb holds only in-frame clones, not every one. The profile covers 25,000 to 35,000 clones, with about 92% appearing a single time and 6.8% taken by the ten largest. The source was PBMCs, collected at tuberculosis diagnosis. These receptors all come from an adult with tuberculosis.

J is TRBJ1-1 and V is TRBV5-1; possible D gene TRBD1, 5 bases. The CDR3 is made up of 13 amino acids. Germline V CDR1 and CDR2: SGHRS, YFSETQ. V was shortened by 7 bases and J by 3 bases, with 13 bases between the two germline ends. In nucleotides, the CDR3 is TGCGCCAGCCGAGGGACTTCGGACACTGAAGCTTTCTTT. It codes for CASRGTSDTEAFF.

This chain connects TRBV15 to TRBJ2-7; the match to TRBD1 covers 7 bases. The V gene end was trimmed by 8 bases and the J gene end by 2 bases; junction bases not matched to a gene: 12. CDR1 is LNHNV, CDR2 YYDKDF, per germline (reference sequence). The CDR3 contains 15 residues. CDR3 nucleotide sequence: TGTGCCACCTCGAGGGGGCAGGGTCCTACCTACGAGCAGTACTTC. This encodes CATSRGQGPTYEQYF.

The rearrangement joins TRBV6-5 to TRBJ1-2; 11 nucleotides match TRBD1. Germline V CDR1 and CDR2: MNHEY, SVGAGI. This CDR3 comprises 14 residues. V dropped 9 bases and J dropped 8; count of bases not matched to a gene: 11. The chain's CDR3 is CASSRDRGVSGYTF. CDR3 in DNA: TGTGCCAGTTCCCGGGACAGGGGGGTTTCAGGCTACACCTTC.

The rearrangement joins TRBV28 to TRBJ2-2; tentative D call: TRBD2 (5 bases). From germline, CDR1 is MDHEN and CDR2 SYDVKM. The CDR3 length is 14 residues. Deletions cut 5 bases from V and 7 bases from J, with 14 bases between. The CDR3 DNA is TGTGCCAGCAGTCTCTATGAACGGGGCGGGGAGCTGTTTTTT. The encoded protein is CASSLYERGGELFF. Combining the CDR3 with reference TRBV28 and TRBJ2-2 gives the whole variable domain DVKVTQSSRYLVKRTGEKVFLECVQDMDHENMFWYRQDPGLGLRLIYFSYDVKMKEKGDIPEGYSVSREKKERFSLILESASTNQTSMYLCASSLYERGGELFFGEGSRLTVL.

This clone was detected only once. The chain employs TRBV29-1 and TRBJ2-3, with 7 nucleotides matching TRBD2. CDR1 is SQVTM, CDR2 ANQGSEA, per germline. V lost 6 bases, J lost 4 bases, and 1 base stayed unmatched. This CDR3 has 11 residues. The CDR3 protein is CSVAGADTQYF. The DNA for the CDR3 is TGCAGCGTCGCGGGGGCAGATACGCAGTATTTT.

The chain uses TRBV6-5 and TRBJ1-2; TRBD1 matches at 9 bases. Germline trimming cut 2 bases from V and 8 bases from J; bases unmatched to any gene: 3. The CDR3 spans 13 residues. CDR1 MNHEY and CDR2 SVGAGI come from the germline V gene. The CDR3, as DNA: TGTGCCAGCAGTTACCCGACAGGGGGGGGCTACACCTTC. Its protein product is CASSYPTGGGYTF.